Listed below are T cell receptor beta chains from one sample, sequenced in a study of beta chain features in type 1 diabetes. Produced via immunoSEQ multiplex PCR; TCRdb's table is partial and in-frame only. The table records roughly 240,000 clones, around 14% of them present only once. Sequences were obtained from naive CD4+ T cells from blood. The receptors here all came from a woman in her forties in good health. CDR3s include the opening cysteine and the closing phenylalanine or tryptophan. The order of the fields is D gene, clone size, J gene, V gene, CDR3 DNA, CDR3 protein. The D gene is left open where the match is weak. Not every row has a clone size; where given, it reads once, few, many or a size class.

d_gene: .
abundance: .
j_gene: TRBJ1-6
v_gene: TRBV5-1
CDR3nt: TGCGCCAGCAGCTTGGACAGGGTCAACTCACCCCTCCACTTT
CDR3aa: CASSLDRVNSPLHF

d_gene: TRBD1
abundance: .
j_gene: TRBJ2-5
v_gene: TRBV5-4
CDR3nt: TGTGCCAGCACCTCCTGGGGAAGACAGGGCAAAGAGACCCAGTACTTC
CDR3aa: CASTSWGRQGKETQYF

d_gene: TRBD1
abundance: .
j_gene: TRBJ2-5
v_gene: TRBV11-2
CDR3nt: TGTGCCAGCAGCACAGGGGCAGACAAAACCCAGTACTTC
CDR3aa: CASSTGADKTQYF

d_gene: TRBD1
abundance: .
j_gene: TRBJ2-7
v_gene: TRBV19
CDR3nt: TGTGCCAGTAGCCTACCCGACAGGGTGGGCGAGCAGTACTTC
CDR3aa: CASSLPDRVGEQYF

d_gene: TRBD2
abundance: few
j_gene: TRBJ2-1
v_gene: TRBV6-4
CDR3nt: TGTGCCAGCAGCCTTATTAGCGGGGGGCCTTACAATGAGCAGTTCTTC
CDR3aa: CASSLISGGPYNEQFF

d_gene: TRBD1
abundance: once
j_gene: TRBJ1-1
v_gene: TRBV5-1
CDR3nt: TGCGCCAGCAGCTCAGGGGACAGGGTACGGGGCACTGAAGCTTTCTTT
CDR3aa: CASSSGDRVRGTEAFF

d_gene: .
abundance: few
j_gene: TRBJ1-1
v_gene: TRBV7-9
CDR3nt: TGTGCCAGCAGCTTAGAGAGCGGAACTGAAGCTTTCTTT
CDR3aa: CASSLESGTEAFF

d_gene: .
abundance: .
j_gene: TRBJ2-5
v_gene: TRBV7-9
CDR3nt: TGTGCCAGCAGCCCTACGCGTACCACCCAAGAGACCCAGTACTTC
CDR3aa: CASSPTRTTQETQYF

d_gene: TRBD2
abundance: few
j_gene: TRBJ2-5
v_gene: TRBV5-6
CDR3nt: TGTGCCAGCAGCCAGGGACTAGCGGGGGCACTCCAAGAGACCCAGTACTTC
CDR3aa: CASSQGLAGALQETQYF

d_gene: TRBD1
abundance: .
j_gene: TRBJ1-1
v_gene: TRBV15
CDR3nt: TGTGCCACCAGCAGAGAGTACCGGGACAGGGGTTCTGAAGCTTTCTTT
CDR3aa: CATSREYRDRGSEAFF

d_gene: .
abundance: few
j_gene: TRBJ2-7
v_gene: TRBV7-2
CDR3nt: TGTGCCAGCAGCTTTAGCTCCTACGAGCAGTACTTC
CDR3aa: CASSFSSYEQYF

d_gene: TRBD1
abundance: .
j_gene: TRBJ2-2
v_gene: TRBV18
CDR3nt: TGTGCCAGCTCACCATCTCTACAGGGGCCAAGCGGGGAGCTGTTTTTT
CDR3aa: CASSPSLQGPSGELFF

d_gene: .
abundance: .
j_gene: TRBJ1-1
v_gene: TRBV7-2
CDR3nt: TGTGCCAGCAGCTCTGGACAGAGCATGAACACTGAAGCTTTCTTT
CDR3aa: CASSSGQSMNTEAFF

d_gene: .
abundance: .
j_gene: TRBJ2-5
v_gene: TRBV5-1
CDR3nt: TGCGCCAGCAGCTTCGTCGGGGACCAAGAGACCCAGTACTTC
CDR3aa: CASSFVGDQETQYF